What follows is one T cell receptor (beta chain) and its context. This entry belongs to a study of shared clonotypes between healthy human individuals. Study donors comprised healthy, HIV-negative adults devoid of recent acute infection or vaccination. The study separated CD4+ cells into CD45RA+ naive and CD45RA-negative memory subsets. V shed 1 base and J 11 bases; nucleotides not matched to a gene: 7. This CDR3 spans 14 amino acids. Germline lookup yields CDR1 LNHNV and CDR2 YYDKDF (reference sequence). Several immunoSEQ plates held equal portions of the genomic DNA taken from each subset. Measured with immunoSEQ multiplex PCR; TCRdb has only the in-frame clones, and not every one. This repertoire shows nearly 1,000,000 clones, 76% found once; its top ten account for about 1.5%.

The rearrangement joins TRBV15 to TRBJ1-4; 7 bases map to TRBD1. Source material: memory CD4+ T cells sorted from blood. The subset: CD45RA-negative fraction. This sequence originates from a man younger than 30 in good health. CDR3 residues: CATSRGDSVEKLFF. CDR3 DNA: TGTGCCACCAGCAGAGGGGACAGCGTGGAGAAACTGTTTTTT.